The 17 T cell receptor beta chains reported below all come from one sample, sequenced in a study of glioma-infiltrating T cells. Using RNA template, CDR3s of TCR alpha and beta were amplified with iRepertoire arm-PCR. TCRdb analysed the multiplex PCR reads with MiXCR anew, one entry per CDR3 protein. The repertoire holds about 140,000 distinct CDR3 sequences, with about two fifths as singletons. Sequences were obtained from glioma tissue, nonneoplastic brain tissue, or PBMCs (not recorded which). The source is a human donor with low-grade glioma or glioblastoma, undergoing nonglioma brain surgery, or in good health (not recorded which).

This clonotype was found a few times. V is TRBV4-1 and J is TRBJ2-1; no clear D. Germline loops: CDR1 MGHRA, CDR2 YSYEKL. The CDR3 sequence is 15 residues long. Trimming took 4 bases from V and 4 from J, leaving 14 bases between them. CDR3 coding DNA: TGCGCCAGCAGCCGGATTGGGCTAGGGTACAATGAGCAGTTCTTC. Translating it yields CASSRIGLGYNEQFF.

This clonotype was seen a handful of times. The chain couples TRBV20-1 to TRBJ2-7; 8 bases map to TRBD2. CDR3 length equals 14 residues. In germline, CDR1 is DFQATT, CDR2 SNEGSKA (reference sequence). Unmatched junction bases numbered 7, after V lost 5 bases and J lost 1 base. The CDR3 region has the DNA TGCAGTGCTTCAACTAGCGGAAGTTCCTACGAGCAGTACTTC. As protein: CSASTSGSSYEQYF.

The chain links TRBV15 to TRBJ1-3; 7 bases are shared with TRBD1. The CDR3 runs 15 residues. Per the germline V gene, CDR1 is LNHNV and CDR2 is YYDKDF (reference sequence). V lost 4 bases to trimming and J lost 0 bases; unmatched junction nucleotides: 3. The CDR3 bases are TGTGCCACCAGCAAGGGGGCCCTCTCTGGAAACACCATATATTTT. Amino acids: CATSKGALSGNTIYF.

The genes are TRBV7-8 and TRBJ1-3; TRBD1 matches at 7 bases. J lost 0 bases, V lost 5 bases, and 1 base had no gene match. Per the germline V gene, CDR1 is SGHVS and CDR2 is FQNEAQ. This CDR3 has 14 amino acids. The CDR3 protein is CASSTGDSGNTIYF. The CDR3 DNA reads as TGTGCCAGCAGCACAGGGGACTCTGGAAACACCATATATTTT.

The V gene is TRBV29-1, the J gene TRBJ2-7, with TRBD2 matching over 7 bases. The V segment lost 3 bases and the J segment 9 bases; nucleotides outside the gene matches: 5. CDR1 and CDR2 from the germline V gene are SQVTM and ANQGSEA. This CDR3 comprises 11 residues. This chain's CDR3 is CSVELGEGQYF. The CDR3 nucleotides are TGCAGCGTTGAGCTGGGGGAGGGGCAGTACTTC.

The chain joins TRBV29-1 to TRBJ2-1; 9 nucleotides line up with TRBD1. V lost 7 bases, J lost 7 bases, and 11 bases stayed unmatched. Germline V CDR1 and CDR2: SQVTM, ANQGSEA. The CDR3 has 14 residues. The DNA of the CDR3 is TGCAGCGGTGGGGGGGGACAGGGTACGAATGAGCAGTTCTTC. This translates into CSGGGGQGTNEQFF.

As concerns this clonotype: The junction differs from germline at one of its ends, possibly a read error. The V call is TRBV10-2, the J call TRBJ2-3; 7 bases agree with TRBD2. This CDR3 is 12 amino acids long. The germline gives CDR1 WSHSY, CDR2 SAAADI. DNA for the CDR3: TGTGCCGCCGGGACTAACACAGATACGCAGTATTTT. The encoded protein is CAAGTNTDTQYF.

The table lists this clonotype with a few counts. The rearrangement joins TRBV15 to TRBJ2-1, with D perhaps assigned TRBD1 or TRBD2 (5 bases each). There are 14 residues in the CDR3. V was clipped by 1 base and J by 10 bases, with 14 bases between them. Per germline, CDR1 LNHNV and CDR2 YYDKDF (reference sequence). As DNA, the CDR3 is TGTGCCACCAGCAGAGGGGACGCCTGGTTGGAGCAGTTCTTC. The encoded protein is CATSRGDAWLEQFF.

The V gene is TRBV6-6, the J gene TRBJ2-7; D is perhaps TRBD1 (6 bases). CDR1 is MNHNY, CDR2 SVGAGI, per germline (reference sequence). This CDR3 region has 14 residues. Trimming shortened V by 0 bases and J by 1 base, and 7 bases separated the two germline ends. The CDR3 spells CASSYSRGSYEQYF. CDR3 coding DNA: TGTGCCAGCAGTTACTCGAGGGGGTCCTACGAGCAGTACTTC.

The chain employs TRBV28 and TRBJ2-7; no firm D call. The CDR3 length is 14 residues. Germline CDR1 MDHEN, CDR2 SYDVKM. The V and J ends lost 4 bases and 3 bases respectively, with 13 bases between them. The DNA for the CDR3 is TGTGCCAGCAGTTCCGTCCGACCTTTCTACGAGCAGTACTTC. The encoded protein is CASSSVRPFYEQYF.

This clonotype was observed a few times. This chain connects TRBV20-1 to TRBJ2-7; TRBD2 matches at 8 bases. Trimming at V came to 3 bases and at J to 3 bases, leaving 10 bases not matched to a gene. The germline V gene has CDR1 DFQATT and CDR2 SNEGSKA (reference sequence). The CDR3 contains 15 residues. The CDR3 region is CSASNPARGGYEQYF. CDR3 DNA sequence: TGCAGTGCTAGCAATCCGGCCCGGGGGGGCTACGAGCAGTACTTC.

About this clonotype itself: Sequence at one end of the junction differs from germline and may be a read error. This chain connects TRBV6-5 to TRBJ1-5, with 10 bases fitting TRBD1. The CDR3 runs to 15 residues. Germline lookup yields CDR1 MNHEY and CDR2 SVGAGI. The CDR3 sequence: CASGRDRGVYQPQHF. The CDR3 DNA reads as TGCGCCAGCGGACGGGACAGGGGAGTCTATCAGCCCCAGCATTTT.

There are many counts of this clonotype. The genes are TRBV7-2 and TRBJ2-3; either TRBD1 or TRBD2 may fit D (5 bases each). Trimming cost V 5 bases and J 12 bases, with 12 bases left between them. The CDR3 loop spans 11 amino acids. Germline V gene sequence: CDR1 SGHTA, CDR2 FQGNSA. The DNA for the CDR3 is TGTGCCAGCAGCAGACGGGACCGTCAGTATTTT. Its protein is CASSRRDRQYF.

This clonotype came up a few times. The chain uses TRBV27 and TRBJ2-7; 9 nucleotides match TRBD1. J gave up 5 bases and V 5 bases, and 7 bases lay outside the gene matches. The CDR3 loop spans 14 amino acids. CDR1 MNHEY and CDR2 SMNVEV come from the germline V gene (reference sequence). As DNA, the CDR3 is TGTGCCAGCAGTCCACGGACAGGGGCAAACGAGCAGTACTTC. It translates to CASSPRTGANEQYF.

The V gene is TRBV6-1, the J gene TRBJ1-5; D is undetermined. Germline V gene lookup returns CDR1 MNHNS and CDR2 SASEGT. This CDR3 contains 13 residues. The V and J ends lost 8 bases and 4 bases respectively, with 12 bases between them. CDR3 in amino acids: CASGLTLNQPQHF. For the CDR3, the DNA is TGTGCCAGCGGTCTGACCTTAAATCAGCCCCAGCATTTT.

The sample holds one count of this clonotype. V gene TRBV19 combines with J gene TRBJ2-3; the D is unclear. There are 15 residues in the CDR3. Germline loops: CDR1 LNHDA, CDR2 SQIVND (reference sequence). V dropped 3 bases and J dropped 6 bases, with 16 bases sitting between them. The CDR3 reads CASSMKGSSTDTQYF. The CDR3 DNA sequence: TGTGCCAGTAGTATGAAGGGCAGCTCCACGGATACGCAGTATTTT.

This clonotype was counted ten times or more. The chain joins TRBV6-1 to TRBJ1-1; a possible D gene is TRBD1 (5 bases). The V end lost 5 bases, the J end lost 1 base, and 11 bases lay between the germline ends. The V gene's germline CDR1 is MNHNS and CDR2 SASEGT. The CDR3 runs to 14 residues. The CDR3 loop reads CASSHGATNTEAFF. The CDR3, as DNA: TGTGCCAGCAGTCATGGGGCAACGAACACTGAAGCTTTCTTT.